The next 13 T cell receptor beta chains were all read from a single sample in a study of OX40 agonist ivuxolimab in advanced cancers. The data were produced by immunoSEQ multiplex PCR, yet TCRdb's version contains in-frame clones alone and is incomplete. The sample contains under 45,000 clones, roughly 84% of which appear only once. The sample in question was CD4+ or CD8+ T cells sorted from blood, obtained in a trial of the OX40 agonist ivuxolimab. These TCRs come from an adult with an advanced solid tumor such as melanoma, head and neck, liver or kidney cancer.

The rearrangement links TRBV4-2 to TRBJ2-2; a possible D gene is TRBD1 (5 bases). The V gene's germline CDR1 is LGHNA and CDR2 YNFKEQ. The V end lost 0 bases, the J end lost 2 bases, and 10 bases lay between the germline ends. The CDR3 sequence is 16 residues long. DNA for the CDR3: TGTGCCAGCAGCCAAGATCCAGGGATAAACACCGGGGAGCTGTTTTTT. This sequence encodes CASSQDPGINTGELFF.

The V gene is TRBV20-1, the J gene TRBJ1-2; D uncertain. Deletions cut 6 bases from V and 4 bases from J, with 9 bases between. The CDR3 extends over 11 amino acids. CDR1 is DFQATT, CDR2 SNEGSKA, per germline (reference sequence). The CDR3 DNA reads TGCAGTGCGAGGTGGGGCTATGGCTACACCTTC. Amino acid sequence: CSARWGYGYTF.

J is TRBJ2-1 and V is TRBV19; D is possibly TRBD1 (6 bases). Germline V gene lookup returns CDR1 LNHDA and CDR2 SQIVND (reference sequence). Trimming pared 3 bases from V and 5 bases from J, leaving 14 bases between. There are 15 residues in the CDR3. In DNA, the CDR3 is TGTGCCAGTAGTATTTGGGCAGGGGCGGACAATGAGCAGTTCTTC. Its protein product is CASSIWAGADNEQFF. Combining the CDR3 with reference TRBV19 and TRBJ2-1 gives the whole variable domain DGGITQSPKYLFRKEGQNVTLSCEQNLNHDAMYWYRQDPGQGLRLIYYSQIVNDFQKGDIAEGYSVSREKKESFPLTVTSAQKNPTAFYLCASSIWAGADNEQFFGPGTRLTVL.

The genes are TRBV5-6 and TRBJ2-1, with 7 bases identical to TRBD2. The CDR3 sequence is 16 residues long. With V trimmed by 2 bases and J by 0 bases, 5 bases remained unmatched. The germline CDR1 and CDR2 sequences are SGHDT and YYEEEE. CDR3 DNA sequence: TGTGCCAGCAGCTTACTAGCGCTCAGCTCCTACAATGAGCAGTTCTTC. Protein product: CASSLLALSSYNEQFF.

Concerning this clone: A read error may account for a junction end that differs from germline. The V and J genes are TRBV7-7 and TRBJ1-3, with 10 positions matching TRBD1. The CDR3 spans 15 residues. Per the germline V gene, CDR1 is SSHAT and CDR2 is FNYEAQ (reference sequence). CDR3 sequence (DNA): TGTGCTAGCAGCACCGGGACAGGGGTCGGAAACACCATATATTTT. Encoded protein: CASSTGTGVGNTIYF.

CDR3 residues: CASSLWQPNQPQHF. CDR3 DNA: TGTGCCAGCAGCTTATGGCAGCCAAATCAGCCCCAGCATTTT. The V call is TRBV5-5, the J call TRBJ1-5; D unclear. Germline V gene sequence: CDR1 SGHKS, CDR2 YYEKEE (reference sequence). The CDR3 runs to 14 residues. V lost 2 bases to trimming and J lost 4 bases, with 10 bases between them.

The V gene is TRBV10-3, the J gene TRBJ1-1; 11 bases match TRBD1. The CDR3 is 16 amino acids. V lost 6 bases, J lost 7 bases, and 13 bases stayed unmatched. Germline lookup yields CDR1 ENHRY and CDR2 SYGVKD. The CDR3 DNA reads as TGTGCCATCAGGAAGGAATATTCCGGGACAGGGGGTGAAGCTTTCTTT. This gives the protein CAIRKEYSGTGGEAFF.

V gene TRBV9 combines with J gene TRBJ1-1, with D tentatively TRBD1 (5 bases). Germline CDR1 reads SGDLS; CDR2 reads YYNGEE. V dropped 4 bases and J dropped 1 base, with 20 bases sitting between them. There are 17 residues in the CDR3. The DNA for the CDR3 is TGTGCCAGCAGCCCAGGGAGGACGCTCGGAGGGAACACTGAAGCTTTCTTT. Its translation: CASSPGRTLGGNTEAFF.

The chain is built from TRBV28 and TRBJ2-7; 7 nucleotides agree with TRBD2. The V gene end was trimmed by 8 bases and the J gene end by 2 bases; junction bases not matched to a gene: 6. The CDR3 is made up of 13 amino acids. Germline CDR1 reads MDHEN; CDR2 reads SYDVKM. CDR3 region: CASGASGTYEQYF. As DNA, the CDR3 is TGTGCCAGCGGGGCTAGCGGAACCTACGAGCAGTACTTC.

CDR3 protein: CASSVGGNPGAYNQPQHF. CDR3 in DNA: TGTGCCAGCAGTGTCGGTGGAAATCCAGGGGCTTACAATCAGCCCCAGCATTTT. The V and J genes are TRBV6-1 and TRBJ1-5; tentative D call: TRBD1 (6 bases). From germline, CDR1 is MNHNS and CDR2 SASEGT. The CDR3 spans 18 residues. V lost 4 bases, J lost 3 bases, and 22 bases lay in between.

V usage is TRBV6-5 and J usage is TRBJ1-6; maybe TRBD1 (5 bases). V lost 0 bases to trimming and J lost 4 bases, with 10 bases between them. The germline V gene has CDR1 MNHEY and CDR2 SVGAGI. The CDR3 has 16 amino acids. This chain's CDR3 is CASSYSLGQYNSPLHF. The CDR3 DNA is TGTGCCAGCAGTTACTCGCTGGGGCAGTATAATTCACCCCTCCACTTT.

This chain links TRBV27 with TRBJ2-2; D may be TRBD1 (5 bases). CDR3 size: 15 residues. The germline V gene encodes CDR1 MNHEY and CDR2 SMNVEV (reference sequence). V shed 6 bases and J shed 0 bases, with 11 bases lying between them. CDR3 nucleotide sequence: TGTGCCAGCAGAAAGGACACATCGAACACCGGGGAGCTGTTTTTT. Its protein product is CASRKDTSNTGELFF.

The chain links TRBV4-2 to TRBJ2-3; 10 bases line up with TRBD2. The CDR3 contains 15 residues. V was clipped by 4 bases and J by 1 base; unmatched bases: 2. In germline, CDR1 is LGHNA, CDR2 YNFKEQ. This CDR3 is CASSLGLAGTDTQYF. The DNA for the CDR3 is TGTGCCAGCAGCCTCGGACTAGCGGGCACAGATACGCAGTATTTT.